This TCR beta chain came from a study of technical replicates of blood from a handful of donors. The CDR3 spans 17 residues. After removal of 5 bases from V and 5 bases from J, the junction contained 14 bases not matched to a gene. Germline V gene sequence: CDR1 SGDLS, CDR2 YYNGEE. Clones were read by immunoSEQ multiplex PCR, and TCRdb kept only the in-frame ones, dropping some. The table has around 56,000 clones, nearly 95% seen once. The J gene is TRBJ2-2, the V gene TRBV9, with 8 bases fitting TRBD2. The specimen sequenced was PBMCs. The source is a human donor in good health. Some clones in this sample may be carry-over from other donors' samples. The CDR3, as DNA: TGTGCCAGCAGTCGGGGGACTCTAATAGCGGGAACCGGGGAGCTGTTTTTT. This encodes CASSRGTLIAGTGELFF.